This TCR beta chain was sequenced for a study of T cell repertoires in cytomegalovirus infection. Comments on this clonotype: What it binds is unknown.

CDR3 size: 16 residues. The V segment lost 4 bases and the J segment 5 bases; nucleotides outside the gene matches: 10. Per germline, CDR1 SEHNR and CDR2 FQNEAQ (reference sequence). One entry per CDR3 protein results from TCRdb running MiXCR on the reads. Of around 740,000 distinct CDR3 sequences listed, 35% are singletons. Study conclusions and caveats: The ex vivo response was dominated by HLA-C-restricted CMV-specific TCR beta clonotypes. Identification of carriers of CMV plus the relevant HLA was performed using cumulative public TCR beta family frequency.

This receptor was taken from a human donor in good health (CMV status not recorded). Some clones in this sample may be carry-over from other donors' samples. This chain joins TRBV7-9 and TRBJ2-2, with 7 nucleotides matching TRBD2. Material: PBMCs. The CDR3 reads CASSSVAGVRTGELFF. In DNA form, the CDR3 reads TGTGCCAGCAGCTCTGTGGCGGGAGTAAGGACCGGGGAGCTGTTTTTT.